A single sample gave rise to the 4 T cell receptor beta chains below, sequenced in a study of blood T cell repertoires in COVID-19. TCRdb's table, derived via immunoSEQ multiplex PCR, lists solely in-frame clones and lacks some. The sample holds 55,000 to 75,000 clones; around 87% are singletons and the top ten take around 8%. Input material: peripheral blood. The receptors come from a man aged 50 to 59 with active COVID-19.

The chain combines TRBV3-1 (or the pseudogene TRBV3-2) with TRBJ2-3; 12 bases agree with TRBD2. Germline loops: CDR1 LGHDT, CDR2 YNNKEL (reference sequence). This CDR3 has 14 amino acids. The V and J ends lost 8 bases and 2 bases, in that order; junction bases with no gene match: 2. The CDR3 region is CASGTSGYTDTQYF. CDR3 DNA sequence: TGTGCCAGCGGGACTAGCGGGTACACAGATACGCAGTATTTT.

The rearrangement uses TRBV19 and TRBJ1-3; D may be TRBD1 (6 bases). CDR3 length: 15 amino acids. Germline V lookup: CDR1 LNHDA, CDR2 SQIVND (reference sequence). Trimming took off 6 bases at V and 0 bases at J, with 12 bases between the two ends. DNA of the CDR3: TGTGCCAGTAGCCGTGGGGACAACTCTGGAAACACCATATATTTT. Amino acid sequence: CASSRGDNSGNTIYF. Full variable domain (missing parts from reference TRBV19 and TRBJ1-3): DGGITQSPKYLFRKEGQNVTLSCEQNLNHDAMYWYRQDPGQGLRLIYYSQIVNDFQKGDIAEGYSVSREKKESFPLTVTSAQKNPTAFYLCASSRGDNSGNTIYFGEGSWLTVV.

The chain is built from TRBV30 and TRBJ2-1, with D maybe TRBD1 (6 bases). This CDR3 is 15 amino acids long. Trimming removed 3 bases from V and 5 bases from J, with 17 bases in between. CDR1 and CDR2 (germline): GTSNPN, SVGIG (reference sequence). The CDR3 loop is CAWSSSQGPNNEQFF. The CDR3 DNA reads as TGTGCCTGGAGCTCCAGCCAGGGGCCCAACAATGAGCAGTTCTTC. Complete variable domain (other parts from reference TRBV30 and TRBJ2-1): SQTIHQWPATLVQPVGSPLSLECTVEGTSNPNLYWYRQAAGRGLQLLFYSVGIGQISSEVPQNLSASRPQDRQFILSSKKLLLSDSGFYLCAWSSSQGPNNEQFFGPGTRLTVL.

V gene TRBV28 combines with J gene TRBJ1-2; D uncertain. V was clipped by 2 bases and J by 4 bases, with 5 bases between them. CDR3 size: 12 residues. Germline-derived CDR1 and CDR2 are MDHEN and SYDVKM. Written as DNA, the CDR3 is TGTGCCAGCAGTTTAGGAGGCTATGGCTACACCTTC. Protein sequence: CASSLGGYGYTF.